These T cell receptor beta chains were read from a single sample in a study of blood T cells in healthy people across ages. In TCRdb, the 5' RACE reads were re-called with MiXCR into one record per CDR3 protein. The sample holds 800,000 to 950,000 distinct CDR3 sequences, around 29% seen once. This sample was also put to use in a study of T cells of mothers and their children.

Material: blood. Receptor source: a woman in her forties in good health. Each CDR3 is given with its conserved first and last residue. The order of the fields is D gene, V gene, clone size, J gene, CDR3 DNA, CDR3 protein. A D gene is named only where the DNA matches it firmly. Not every row has a clone size; where given, it reads once, few, many or a size class.

>NA|TRBV5-6|NA|TRBJ1-5
TGTGCCAGCAGCTTGGCCTCGGGGTATGGTGGCAATCAGCCCCAGCATTTT
CASSLASGYGGNQPQHF
>TRBD1|TRBV10-3|many|TRBJ1-6
TGTGCCACCCGGGACAGCAGCGATAATTCACCCCTCCACTTT
CATRDSSDNSPLHF
>NA|TRBV5-1|NA|TRBJ2-5
TGCGCCAGCCGCCGGGACATCTACGAGCGGTACTTC
CASRRDIYERYF
>TRBD1|TRBV5-6|NA|TRBJ1-6
TGTGCCAGCAGCTCCGGACAGGGGCTAAAGAATTCACCCCTCCACTTT
CASSSGQGLKNSPLHF
>NA|TRBV19|NA|TRBJ2-5
TGTGCCAGTAGTAACCGAGAGAGGGAGACCCAGTACTTC
CASSNRERETQYF
>TRBD1|TRBV6-5|NA|TRBJ1-2
TGTGCCAGCAGTTCCCTGGACAGGCGGGATGGCTACACCTTC
CASSSLDRRDGYTF
>NA|TRBV7-9|many|TRBJ2-5
TGTGCCAGCAGCTTAGACAGGTACCAAGAGACCCAGTACTTC
CASSLDRYQETQYF
>TRBD1|TRBV13|NA|TRBJ2-1
TGTGCCAGCAGTGGGACAGGGGCCCCCAATGAGCAGTTCTTC
CASSGTGAPNEQFF
>NA|TRBV10-3|few|TRBJ2-3
TGTGCCATCAGTGACGGGTCGCGGGGGCGCACAGATACGCAGTATTTT
CAISDGSRGRTDTQYF
>TRBD1|TRBV7-6|few|TRBJ1-5
TGTGCCAGCAGCTCCGGGACAGGGCTGGGCGGGAGCAATCAGCCCCAGCATTTT
CASSSGTGLGGSNQPQHF
>TRBD1|TRBV12-3/TRBV12-4|many|TRBJ2-4
TGTGCCAGCAGAGACAGGGGAGAATGGATTCAGTACTTC
CASRDRGEWIQYF
>NA|TRBV2|many|TRBJ2-5
TGTGCCAGCAGACCCGAACTAGCATCCCAAGAGACCCAGTACTTC
CASRPELASQETQYF
>NA|TRBV12-5|NA|TRBJ1-1
TGTGCTAGTGGTTTGGCGGTGAACACTGAAGCTTTCTTT
CASGLAVNTEAFF
>NA|TRBV5-5|many|TRBJ2-3
TGTGCCAGCAGCTTCGACTGGGGGGCAGATACGCAGTATTTT
CASSFDWGADTQYF
>TRBD1|TRBV4-3|few|TRBJ2-4
TGCGCCAGCAGCCAAGAGAAGGGGGCGGACGGAAACATTCAGTACTTC
CASSQEKGADGNIQYF
>NA|TRBV5-1|few|TRBJ1-1
TGTGCCAGCAGCTTGGTAGGGATGAACACTGAAGCTTTCTTT
CASSLVGMNTEAFF
>NA|TRBV28|few|TRBJ1-2
TGTGCCAGCAACGTGCCCGGGAGGGCGGGCGGCTACACCTTC
CASNVPGRAGGYTF
>TRBD1|TRBV5-5|NA|TRBJ1-1
TGTGCCAGCAGCCCTTTGACAGGGGCGAACACTGAAGCTTTCTTT
CASSPLTGANTEAFF
>NA|TRBV3-1|NA|TRBJ1-6
TGTGCCAGCAGCCAAGGAGGTCATGGGGGTAATTCACCCCTCCACTTT
CASSQGGHGGNSPLHF
>NA|TRBV20-1|NA|TRBJ1-5
TGCAGTGCTGTACGATCGGGGGGGAGCAATCAGCCCCAGCATTTT
CSAVRSGGSNQPQHF
>NA|TRBV4-1|few|TRBJ1-1
TGCGCCAGCAGCCTCGGAGGACTCACGAACACTGAAGCTTTCTTT
CASSLGGLTNTEAFF
>TRBD1|TRBV5-6|few|TRBJ2-5
TGTGCCAGCAGCCGGACAGGGGGCGGGCAAGAGACCCAGTACTTC
CASSRTGGGQETQYF
>TRBD2|TRBV7-2|many|TRBJ2-7
TGTGCCAGCAGCCCCCTGGGGGGGAACTACGAGCAGTACTTC
CASSPLGGNYEQYF
>TRBD1|TRBV28|few|TRBJ2-1
TGTGCCAGCAGTCCGTGGACAGGCCCTGTTTCCTACAATGAGCAGTTCTTC
CASSPWTGPVSYNEQFF
>NA|TRBV29-1|few|TRBJ2-3
TGCAGCGTTTGGTCAAACACAGATACGCAGTATTTT
CSVWSNTDTQYF
>NA|TRBV10-3|many|TRBJ1-6
TGTGCCATCACTTTCGACAGGAATAATTCACCCCTCCACTTT
CAITFDRNNSPLHF
>NA|TRBV12-3/TRBV12-4|NA|TRBJ1-1
TGTGCCAGCAGCCCGGGACACGCCAACACTGAAGCTTTCTTT
CASSPGHANTEAFF
>NA|TRBV28|many|TRBJ1-2
TGTGCCAGCCAAAGTCTGGGGGAATCGTATGGCTACACCTTC
CASQSLGESYGYTF
>NA|TRBV5-1|NA|TRBJ2-1
TGCGCCAGCACCCTAGACAGAGCCTACAATGAGCAGTTCTTC
CASTLDRAYNEQFF
>NA|TRBV20-1|NA|TRBJ1-5
TGCAGTGCTAGAGCAGGTGCCGGATATCAGCCCCAGCATTTT
CSARAGAGYQPQHF
>NA|TRBV5-1|NA|TRBJ2-3
TGCGCCAGCAGCTTTTCCGGGACATCTGGAGATACGCAGTATTTT
CASSFSGTSGDTQYF
>NA|TRBV5-1|few|TRBJ2-3
TGCGCCAGCACCTACCAGAGGGAAGATACGCAGTATTTT
CASTYQREDTQYF
>TRBD2|TRBV27|few|TRBJ2-5
TGTGCCAGCAGTTTATCGAGGTTAGCGGGGGCCGGCCAAGAGACCCAGTACTTC
CASSLSRLAGAGQETQYF
>NA|TRBV28|NA|TRBJ1-1
TGTGCCAGCAGTTCAGATTACACTGAAGCTTTCTTT
CASSSDYTEAFF
>NA|TRBV3-1|NA|TRBJ2-5
TGTGCCAGCAGCAAGGGAACCCAAGAGACCCAGTACTTC
CASSKGTQETQYF